These 5 T cell receptor beta chains were sequenced from one sample in a study of cytomegalovirus exposure and HLA in healthy donors. Researchers ran the PCR with 60 Vbeta and 13 Jbeta primers. Clones were sequenced by immunoSEQ multiplex PCR, and TCRdb holds only the in-frame ones, with some missing. The sample shows about 160,000 clones, approximately 78% of them seen only once. Input material: PBMCs. These receptors were obtained from a woman aged 40-49 years in good health and CMV-seronegative.

V and J are TRBV21-1 and TRBJ2-5; TRBD1 is taken as the D call from the table, unchecked against the DNA. TRBV21-1 is a listed pseudogene. The CDR3 runs to 18 residues. The CDR3 nucleotides read TGTGCCAGCAGCAAAGGGTGGCCGCAGGGGGCGACTCAAGAGACCCAGTACTTC. The encoded protein is CASSKGWPQGATQETQYF.

The sample holds a few counts of this clone. The chain has TRBV10-3 and TRBJ2-2, with D unclear. Per the germline V gene, CDR1 is ENHRY and CDR2 is SYGVKD. With 6 bases removed from V and 7 bases from J, the gap between germline ends came to 15 bases. The CDR3 extends over 14 amino acids. This CDR3 is CAIRRSESGGELFF. The CDR3 DNA reads as TGTGCCATCAGGCGGTCAGAGTCGGGCGGGGAGCTGTTTTTT.

This chain links TRBV6-6 with TRBJ2-5; D is possibly TRBD1 (6 bases). The length of the CDR3 is 13 residues. The V end was cut by 6 bases, the J end by 5 bases, with 13 bases between. In germline, CDR1 is MNHNY, CDR2 SVGAGI (reference sequence). CDR3 nucleotides: TGTGCCAGCAGAGACCAGGGGCTGGAGACCCAGTACTTC. As protein: CASRDQGLETQYF.

The sample holds a few counts of this clone. The CDR3 bases are TGTGCCACCAGCAGAGGGGGGGACAGGGGGTACGAGCAGTACTTC. Translating it yields CATSRGGDRGYEQYF. The chain recombines TRBV15 with TRBJ2-7, with 11 bases aligning to TRBD1. This CDR3 is built from 15 residues. The germline V gene encodes CDR1 LNHNV and CDR2 YYDKDF (reference sequence). V lost 1 base, J lost 4 bases, and 3 bases stayed unmatched.

This rearrangement joins TRBV10-3 to TRBJ2-5, with 11 bases lining up with TRBD2. The CDR3 consists of 18 residues. V shed 6 bases and J 5 bases; nucleotides not matched to a gene: 17. Germline loops: CDR1 ENHRY, CDR2 SYGVKD. The CDR3 sequence is CAISPGGSGGAAGETQYF. For the CDR3, the DNA is TGTGCCATCAGCCCAGGAGGTAGCGGGGGGGCCGCAGGGGAGACCCAGTACTTC.